These 8 T cell receptor beta chains came from one sample sequenced in a study of T cell repertoires in cytomegalovirus infection. TCRdb redid the calling of the reads with MiXCR, one entry per CDR3 protein. This table holds about 240,000 distinct CDR3 sequences, 6.5% found once. Specimen: PBMCs. The receptors were sampled from a human donor in good health (CMV status not recorded). Some clones in this sample may be carry-over from other donors' samples.

This clonotype was detected many times. The V gene is TRBV5-4, the J gene TRBJ2-1, with 10 nucleotides matching TRBD2. Germline assignment: CDR1 SGHNT and CDR2 YYREEE (reference sequence). V lost 0 bases and J lost 8; bases outside the gene matches: 11. This CDR3 has 17 residues. The CDR3 loop reads CASSLGRGLAGADEQFF. In DNA, the CDR3 is TGTGCCAGCAGCTTGGGTCGAGGTCTAGCGGGGGCGGATGAGCAGTTCTTC.

V and J are TRBV20-1 and TRBJ2-2, with 7 bases identical to TRBD1. The CDR3 spans 14 residues. V was pared by 6 bases and J by 2 bases, with 6 bases of the junction left unmatched. Germline assignment: CDR1 DFQATT and CDR2 SNEGSKA (reference sequence). The CDR3 DNA sequence: TGCAGTGCACGACAGGGAACAAACACCGGGGAGCTGTTTTTT. Encoded protein: CSARQGTNTGELFF.

This clonotype was detected many times. The chain recombines TRBV7-2 with TRBJ1-2; D possibly corresponds to TRBD1 (5 bases). V shed 5 bases and J shed 7 bases, with 17 bases lying between them. This CDR3 has 14 residues. Per germline, CDR1 SGHTA and CDR2 FQGNSA. The CDR3 DNA follows: TGTGCCAGCAGCCGGGAACCAGGGTCCAGTGGCTACACCTTC. Encoded protein: CASSREPGSSGYTF.

This clonotype came up many times. The genes are TRBV7-9 and TRBJ2-7; possible D gene TRBD1, 6 bases. The CDR3 consists of 14 residues. The V gene's germline CDR1 is SEHNR and CDR2 FQNEAQ (reference sequence). V lost 5 bases and J lost 0, with 11 bases in between. CDR3 sequence: CASSLGTTSYEQYF. The CDR3 bases are TGTGCCAGCAGCCTAGGGACAACCTCCTACGAGCAGTACTTC.

This clonotype was counted many times. The rearrangement joins TRBV7-2 to TRBJ1-3; D unclear. V was cut by 0 bases and J by 1 base, with 7 bases left in between. The germline CDR1 and CDR2 sequences are SGHTA and FQGNSA. This CDR3 is built from 15 residues. CDR3 in DNA: TGTGCCAGCAGCTTAGCGCCCGTTTCTGGAAACACCATATATTTT. Amino acid sequence: CASSLAPVSGNTIYF.

This clonotype was seen repeatedly, ten times or more. CDR3 sequence reads: CASSFQRNQETQYF. DNA for the CDR3: TGTGCCAGCAGCTTTCAGCGGAACCAAGAGACCCAGTACTTC. The genes are TRBV7-2 and TRBJ2-5, with D possibly matching TRBD2 (5 bases). Trimming took 3 bases from V and 0 from J, leaving 8 bases between them. Germline V gives CDR1 SGHTA, CDR2 FQGNSA. The CDR3 loop spans 14 amino acids.

The chain links TRBV20-1 to TRBJ2-3, with a possible D match to TRBD2 (6 bases). The CDR3 consists of 13 residues. The germline CDR1 and CDR2 sequences are DFQATT and SNEGSKA (reference sequence). The V gene lost 5 bases and the J gene lost 4 bases, with 13 bases spanning the gap. The CDR3 protein is CSAFHSGPDTQYF. The CDR3 DNA reads as TGCAGTGCTTTTCACAGCGGGCCAGATACGCAGTATTTT.

In its sample, this clonotype was seen many times. The gene calls are TRBV7-2 and TRBJ2-2; 7 bases align to TRBD1. This CDR3 region has 15 residues. Germline V lookup: CDR1 SGHTA, CDR2 FQGNSA. V lost 3 bases to trimming and J lost 4 bases; unmatched junction nucleotides: 5. As DNA, the CDR3 is TGTGCCAGCAGCTTCGCCGGGACAGCCACCGGGGAGCTGTTTTTT. It yields the protein CASSFAGTATGELFF.